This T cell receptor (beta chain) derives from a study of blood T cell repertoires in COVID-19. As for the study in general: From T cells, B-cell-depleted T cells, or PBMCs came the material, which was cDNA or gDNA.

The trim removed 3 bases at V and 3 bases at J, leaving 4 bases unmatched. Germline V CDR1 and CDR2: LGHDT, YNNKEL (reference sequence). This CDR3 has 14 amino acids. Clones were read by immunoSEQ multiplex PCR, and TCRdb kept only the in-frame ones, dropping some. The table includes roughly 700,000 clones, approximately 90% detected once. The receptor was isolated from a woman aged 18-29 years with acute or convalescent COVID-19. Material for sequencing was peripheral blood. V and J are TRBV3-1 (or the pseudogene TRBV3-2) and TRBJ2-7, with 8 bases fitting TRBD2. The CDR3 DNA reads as TGTGCCAGCAGCCATAAGCGGGGGTTCTACGAGCAGTACTTC. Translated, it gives CASSHKRGFYEQYF.